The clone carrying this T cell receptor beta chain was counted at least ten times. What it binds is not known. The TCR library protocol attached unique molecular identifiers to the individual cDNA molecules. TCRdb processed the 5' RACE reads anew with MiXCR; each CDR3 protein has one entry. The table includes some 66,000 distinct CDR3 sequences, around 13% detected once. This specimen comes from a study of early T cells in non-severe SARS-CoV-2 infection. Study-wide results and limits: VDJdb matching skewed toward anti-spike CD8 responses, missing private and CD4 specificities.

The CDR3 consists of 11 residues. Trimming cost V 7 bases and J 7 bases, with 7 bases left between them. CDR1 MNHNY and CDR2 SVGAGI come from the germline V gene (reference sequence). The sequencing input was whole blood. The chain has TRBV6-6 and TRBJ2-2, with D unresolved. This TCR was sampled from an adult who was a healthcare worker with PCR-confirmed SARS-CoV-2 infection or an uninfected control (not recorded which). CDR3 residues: CASTYFGELFF. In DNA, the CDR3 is TGTGCCAGCACTTATTTCGGGGAGCTGTTTTTT.